Presented here are 9 T cell receptor beta chains from one specimen sequenced in a study of T cell repertoires in cytomegalovirus infection. One entry per CDR3 protein results from TCRdb running MiXCR on the reads. This sample carries 350,000 to 500,000 distinct CDR3 sequences, approximately 31% of them seen once, and the ten largest clones take approximately 14%. The sequencing input was PBMCs. The receptors were gathered from a human donor in good health (CMV status not recorded). Some clones in this sample may be carry-over from other donors' samples.

In the case of this clonotype: An end of the junction differs from the germline gene, which may be a read error. The chain joins TRBV20-1 to TRBJ1-2; TRBD1 matches 7 bases. CDR3 length equals 11 residues. In germline, CDR1 is DFQATT, CDR2 SNEGSKA (reference sequence). CDR3 region: CSARVPGGDSF. DNA of the CDR3: TGCAGTGCTAGAGTCCCAGGGGGGGACTCCTTC.

This chain connects TRBV24-1 to TRBJ2-7, with 7 bases identical to TRBD1. CDR1 KGHDR and CDR2 SFDVKD come from the germline V gene. The CDR3 spans 13 residues. V trimming: 5 bases; J trimming: 3 bases; junction bases outside the gene matches: 3. The CDR3 nucleotides read TGTGCCACCAGTGCGCCAGGGGGCTACGAGCAGTACTTC. Translating gives CATSAPGGYEQYF.

The rearrangement joins TRBV7-3 to TRBJ2-7; D possibly corresponds to TRBD1 (6 bases). CDR1 SGHTA and CDR2 FQGTGA come from the germline V gene. The V end was cut by 6 bases, the J end by 3 bases, with 15 bases between. The CDR3 runs 14 residues. CDR3 in amino acids: CASSRDNAVYEQYF. The CDR3 nucleotides read TGTGCCAGCAGTCGGGACAACGCAGTCTACGAGCAGTACTTC.

The table lists this clonotype with a count of one. V usage is TRBV7-9 and J usage is TRBJ2-6; D is perhaps TRBD1 (8 bases). Germline V gene data show CDR1 as SEHNR and CDR2 as FQNEAQ (reference sequence). CDR3 length: 22 amino acids. The V gene lost 2 bases and the J gene lost 0 bases, with 26 bases spanning the gap. In DNA, the CDR3 is TGTGCCAGCAGCTTACTGGGGGGGGGATGGACAGGGCTCTCCTCTGGGGCCAACGTCCTGACTTTC. Translating gives CASSLLGGGWTGLSSGANVLTF.

The chain is built from TRBV7-2 and TRBJ2-7; TRBD2 matches 15 bases. The V gene end was trimmed by 5 bases and the J gene end by 6 bases; junction bases not matched to a gene: 17. The CDR3 sequence is 19 residues long. CDR1 is SGHTA and CDR2 is FQGNSA in the germline V gene. This CDR3 is CASSTVTPGTSGGRGEQYF. CDR3 nucleotides: TGTGCCAGCAGCACCGTAACCCCCGGGACTAGCGGGGGGCGGGGCGAGCAGTACTTC.

V is TRBV11-1 and J is TRBJ2-6; TRBD2 matches at 7 bases. The CDR3 runs to 17 residues. From germline, CDR1 is SGHAT and CDR2 FQDESV (reference sequence). The V segment lost 5 bases and the J segment 0 bases; nucleotides outside the gene matches: 7. The CDR3: CASSPRDYRSGANVLTF. The CDR3 bases are TGTGCCAGCAGCCCGCGGGACTACCGCTCTGGGGCCAACGTCCTGACTTTC.

This clonotype came up many times. The chain uses TRBV11-3 and TRBJ1-4; tentatively, D is TRBD1 (5 bases). With 2 bases removed from V and 2 bases from J, the gap between germline ends came to 6 bases. Germline V gene data show CDR1 as SGHNT and CDR2 as YENEEA. CDR3 size: 14 residues. The chain's CDR3 is CASSLQGTNEKLFF. The DNA for the CDR3 is TGTGCCAGCAGCTTACAGGGTACTAATGAAAAACTGTTTTTT.

Worth noting for this clonotype: The conserved phenylalanine or tryptophan normally closing the CDR3 is absent here, so this likely arose from a read error. This sequence joins TRBV19 and TRBJ2-1; the match to TRBD2 covers 13 bases. With V trimmed by 2 bases and J by 7 bases, 8 bases remained unmatched. Germline lookup yields CDR1 LNHDA and CDR2 SQIVND (reference sequence). There are 17 residues in the CDR3. DNA of the CDR3: TGTGCCAGTAGTATACTAACTAGCGGGGGGGCGGGGAATGAGCAGTTCGTC. It translates to CASSILTSGGAGNEQFV.

This clonotype showed up just a few times. The V call is TRBV12-3 or TRBV12-4, the J call TRBJ2-1; D may be TRBD2 (5 bases). The V end was cut by 7 bases, the J end by 1 base, with 14 bases between. The CDR3 is 15 amino acids. CDR3 loop: CASTQEAGSYNEQFF. The CDR3 DNA reads as TGTGCCAGCACCCAGGAGGCAGGTTCCTACAATGAGCAGTTCTTC.